This T cell receptor beta chain was sequenced during a study of T-cell memory formation after mild COVID-19. Study details: The study found TCR clusters largely donor specific.

Overall study findings and caveats: Among CD4+ contracting clones, most were CM and EM, and CD8+ ones EMRA.

The CDR3 length is 13 residues. CDR1 SGHTA and CDR2 FQGNSA come from the germline V gene. V lost 5 bases, J lost 6 bases, and 11 bases lay in between. The table lists this clonotype with a few counts. Its matching antigen is unknown. Researchers used 5'RACE with constant-segment primers to make TCR alpha and TCR beta cDNA libraries that carry sample barcodes and UMIs. A single record per CDR3 protein comes from TCRdb applying MiXCR to the 5' RACE reads. The table lists more than 250,000 distinct CDR3 sequences, over 15% of them singletons. The clonotype was recovered from a man younger than 30 who had mild COVID-19 (a few samples of this study predate the infection). Cell type and time point are not known. The sequencing sample was made of PBMCs or a T cell subset sorted from them (not recorded which). This sequence joins TRBV7-2 and TRBJ2-1; D is undetermined. The CDR3 DNA sequence: TGTGCCAGCAGCACGCGAGATGGCAATGAGCAGTTCTTC. It yields the protein CASSTRDGNEQFF.